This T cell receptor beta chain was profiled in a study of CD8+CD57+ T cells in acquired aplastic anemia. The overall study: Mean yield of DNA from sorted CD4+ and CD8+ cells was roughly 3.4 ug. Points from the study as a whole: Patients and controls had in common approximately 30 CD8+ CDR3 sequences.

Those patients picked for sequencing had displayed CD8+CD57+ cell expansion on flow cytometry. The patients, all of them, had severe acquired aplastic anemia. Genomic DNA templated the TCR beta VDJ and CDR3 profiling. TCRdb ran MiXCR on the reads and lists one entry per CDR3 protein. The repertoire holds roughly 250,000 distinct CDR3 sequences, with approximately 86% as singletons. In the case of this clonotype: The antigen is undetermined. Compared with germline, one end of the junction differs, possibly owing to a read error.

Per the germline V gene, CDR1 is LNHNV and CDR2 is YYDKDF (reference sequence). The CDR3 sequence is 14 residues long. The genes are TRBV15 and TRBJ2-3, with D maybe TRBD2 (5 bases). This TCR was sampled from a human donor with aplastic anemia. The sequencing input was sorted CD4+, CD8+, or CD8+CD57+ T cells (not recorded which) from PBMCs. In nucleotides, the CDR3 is TGTGCCAGCAGCTTAGCGAGCGAGCACGATACGCAGTATTTT. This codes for CASSLASEHDTQYF. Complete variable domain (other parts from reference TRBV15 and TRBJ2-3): DAMVIQNPRYQVTQFGKPVTLSCSQTLNHNVMYWYQQKSSQAPKLLFHYYDKDFNNEADTPDNFQSRRPNTSFCFLDIRSPGLGDTAMYLCASSLASEHDTQYFGPGTRLTVL.